The 22 T cell receptor beta chains reported below all come from one sample, sequenced in a study of Ad26.COV2.S vaccination and SARS-CoV-2 variants. Treatment: around 19 received Ad26.COV2.S at low or high dose, single or two shots; a few received placebo; per-sample allocation not given. Sampling was performed 63 days after the first vaccine or placebo injection. Assay: immunoSEQ multiplex PCR; the TCRdb copy retains only in-frame clones and omits some. There are 380,000 or so clones in the sample; approximately 90% occur only once, and around 6.6% lies in the top ten. The source material was peripheral blood, sampled in a trial of Ad26.COV2.S vaccine versus placebo. The receptors shown here come from a person aged 18 to 65 who received the Ad26.COV2.S COVID-19 vaccine or a placebo.

V usage is TRBV6-6 and J usage is TRBJ1-1, with 10 bases fitting TRBD1. Germline values: CDR1 MNHNY, CDR2 SVGAGI (reference sequence). CDR3 length: 15 residues. Losses at the gene ends were 5 bases for V and 10 bases for J; bases not matched to a gene: 13. The CDR3 DNA is TGTGCCAGCAGTCGCTCCCGGGACAGGGGATCAGCAGCTTTCTTT. It translates to CASSRSRDRGSAAFF.

J is TRBJ1-1 and V is TRBV27, with D unresolved. Trimming cost V 0 bases and J 1 base, with 3 bases left between them. Germline CDR1 is MNHEY and CDR2 is SMNVEV (reference sequence). The CDR3 runs 13 residues. The CDR3 here is CASSLSANTEAFF. For the CDR3, the DNA is TGTGCCAGCAGTTTATCAGCGAACACTGAAGCTTTCTTT.

The V call is TRBV6-5, the J call TRBJ1-5; 8 bases align to TRBD1. Unmatched junction bases numbered 4, after V lost 4 bases and J lost 5 bases. Germline CDR1 MNHEY, CDR2 SVGAGI. This CDR3 has 14 residues. The CDR3 region is CASSFRTGHQPQHF. The CDR3 DNA sequence: TGTGCCAGCAGTTTCCGGACAGGGCATCAGCCCCAGCATTTT.

The V call is TRBV7-8, the J call TRBJ2-2, with 11 nucleotides matching TRBD2. V lost 5 bases and J lost 0; bases outside the gene matches: 8. Germline CDR1 reads SGHVS; CDR2 reads FQNEAQ. The CDR3 is 18 residues long. CDR3 nucleotides: TGTGCCAGCAGCCAGTATAGCGGGAGGGTCGCGAACACCGGGGAGCTGTTTTTT. As protein: CASSQYSGRVANTGELFF.

Only one count was recorded for this clone. V and J are TRBV6-2 or TRBV6-3 and TRBJ1-2, with D unclear. Trimming took off 5 bases at V and 4 bases at J, with 14 bases between the two ends. The V gene's germline CDR1 is MNHEY and CDR2 SVGEGT. This CDR3 contains 14 residues. The CDR3, as DNA: TGTGCCAGCAGTCGAGCTGGCCCGTCCTATGGCTACACCTTC. Amino acid sequence: CASSRAGPSYGYTF.

The genes are TRBV4-1 and TRBJ2-6; possibly TRBD1 or TRBD2 for D (5 bases each). There are 16 residues in the CDR3. The germline V gene has CDR1 MGHRA and CDR2 YSYEKL. The V end was cut by 6 bases, the J end by 4 bases, with 16 bases between. The CDR3 spells CASSFTGALGANVLTF. Here the CDR3 DNA reads TGCGCCAGCAGTTTTACCGGGGCGCTCGGGGCCAACGTCCTGACTTTC.

The chain employs TRBV28 and TRBJ2-4; TRBD1 aligns across 7 bases. The germline V gene has CDR1 MDHEN and CDR2 SYDVKM. Trimming removed 10 bases from V and 7 bases from J; junction bases left unmatched: 10. The CDR3 loop spans 13 amino acids. The CDR3, as DNA: TGTGCCACCAACCTACTCAGGGGGAACATTCAGTACTTC. It is translated as CATNLLRGNIQYF.

The rearrangement links TRBV18 to TRBJ1-2; TRBD1 is a possible D gene (6 bases). Germline values: CDR1 KGHSH, CDR2 LQKENI. The CDR3 extends over 16 amino acids. V lost 5 bases and J 7 bases, leaving 23 bases between the germline ends. In DNA, the CDR3 is TGTGCCAGCTCAGCCTCTACAGGGCTGAAGGGAGGTGGCTACACCTTC. It codes for CASSASTGLKGGGYTF.

V and J are TRBV5-5 and TRBJ2-3; D ambiguous. The CDR3 has 13 amino acids. Trimming pared 4 bases from V and 4 bases from J, leaving 10 bases between. Germline loops: CDR1 SGHKS, CDR2 YYEKEE (reference sequence). CDR3 sequence (DNA): TGTGCCAGCAGCCTGATACGGGCAGATACGCAGTATTTT. Its translation is CASSLIRADTQYF.

The J gene is TRBJ2-3, the V gene TRBV7-2; no clear D gene. Germline V gene sequence: CDR1 SGHTA, CDR2 FQGNSA. With 1 base removed from V and 1 base from J, the gap between germline ends came to 12 bases. The CDR3 contains 16 residues. The CDR3 DNA reads as TGTGCCAGCAGCTTAGGCGTTGCAGGAGGCACAGATACGCAGTATTTT. Its translation is CASSLGVAGGTDTQYF.

The rearrangement uses TRBV13 and TRBJ2-3; TRBD2 agrees at 7 bases. V was clipped by 0 bases and J by 1 base; unmatched bases: 7. This CDR3 comprises 17 residues. From germline, CDR1 is PRHDT and CDR2 FYEKMQ (reference sequence). The chain's CDR3 is CASSLGYRGEGTDTQYF. The CDR3 DNA reads as TGTGCCAGCAGCTTAGGTTACCGGGGGGAGGGCACAGATACGCAGTATTTT.

V and J are TRBV19 and TRBJ1-5; TRBD1 agrees at 7 bases. V dropped 2 bases and J dropped 2; count of bases not matched to a gene: 6. Germline CDR1 LNHDA, CDR2 SQIVND (reference sequence). The CDR3 runs 16 residues. CDR3 amino acids: CASSIQGVSGNQPQHF. In nucleotides, the CDR3 is TGTGCCAGTAGTATACAGGGGGTAAGTGGCAATCAGCCCCAGCATTTT. Using reference TRBV19 and TRBJ1-5 for the parts outside the CDR3, the full variable domain is DGGITQSPKYLFRKEGQNVTLSCEQNLNHDAMYWYRQDPGQGLRLIYYSQIVNDFQKGDIAEGYSVSREKKESFPLTVTSAQKNPTAFYLCASSIQGVSGNQPQHFGDGTRLSIL.

The rearrangement uses TRBV7-2 and TRBJ2-2; D may be TRBD1 (6 bases). CDR3 size: 14 residues. With 5 bases removed from V and 1 base from J, the gap between germline ends came to 8 bases. Germline CDR1 is SGHTA and CDR2 is FQGNSA. CDR3 DNA: TGTGCCAGCAGCCCGGGACAGAACACCGGGGAGCTGTTTTTT. As protein: CASSPGQNTGELFF.

The J gene is TRBJ2-3, the V gene TRBV11-1; D call uncertain. The germline V and J ends were trimmed by 1 base and 1 base, with 3 bases remaining between them. There are 13 residues in the CDR3. Germline V gives CDR1 SGHAT, CDR2 FQDESV (reference sequence). The CDR3 protein is CASSLDGTDTQYF. CDR3 nucleotide sequence: TGTGCCAGCAGCTTAGACGGCACAGATACGCAGTATTTT. Combining the CDR3 with reference TRBV11-1 and TRBJ2-3 gives the whole variable domain EAEVAQSPRYKITEKSQAVAFWCDPISGHATLYWYRQILGQGPELLVQFQDESVVDDSQLPKDRFSAERLKGVDSTLKIQPAELGDSAMYLCASSLDGTDTQYFGPGTRLTVL.

This clone occurred a few times. V is TRBV5-8 and J is TRBJ2-7; D tentatively reads TRBD1 or TRBD2 (5 bases each). The CDR3 is 14 residues long. The ends were cut back, 6 bases at V and 3 bases at J, with 16 bases in the middle. CDR1 is SGHTS, CDR2 YDEGEE, per germline. CDR3 coding DNA: TGTGCCAGCAACGTGGGGGACGGAAGCTACGAGCAGTACTTC. This codes for CASNVGDGSYEQYF.

The gene calls are TRBV7-9 and TRBJ2-7; D unresolved. The length of the CDR3 is 12 residues. With 1 base removed from V and 6 bases from J, the gap between germline ends came to 7 bases. Germline-derived CDR1 and CDR2 are SEHNR and FQNEAQ (reference sequence). This CDR3 reads CASSLVGTEQYF. The CDR3 nucleotides read TGTGCCAGCAGCTTAGTGGGAACCGAGCAGTACTTC.

The genes are TRBV4-1 and TRBJ1-3, with TRBD1 as a possible D gene (6 bases). Deletions cut 1 base from V and 0 bases from J, with 13 bases between. CDR1 and CDR2 from the germline V gene are MGHRA and YSYEKL. The CDR3 is 17 residues long. The CDR3 coding sequence is TGCGCCAGCAGCCAAGGGTCTCAGGGGAGCTCTGGAAACACCATATATTTT. Its protein product is CASSQGSQGSSGNTIYF.

The rearrangement joins TRBV7-3 to TRBJ1-1; D call uncertain. The germline CDR1 and CDR2 sequences are SGHTA and FQGTGA. Trimming cost V 2 bases and J 11 bases, with 18 bases left between them. This CDR3 spans 14 amino acids. This CDR3 is CASSLSSAAAVAFF. The CDR3 nucleotides read TGTGCCAGCAGCTTATCGTCCGCGGCTGCTGTCGCTTTCTTT.

This clone was picked up one time. This chain connects TRBV7-9 to TRBJ2-7; D remains unclear. CDR3 length: 14 amino acids. Trimming removed 0 bases from V and 3 bases from J, with 9 bases in between. Germline loops: CDR1 SEHNR, CDR2 FQNEAQ (reference sequence). Written as DNA, the CDR3 is TGTGCCAGCAGCTTAGCACAGTCGAACTACGAGCAGTACTTC. This translates into CASSLAQSNYEQYF.

This chain joins TRBV4-1 and TRBJ1-1; D gene uncertain. Germline CDR1 reads MGHRA; CDR2 reads YSYEKL. Trimming stripped 8 bases from V and 1 base from J, with 5 bases between. CDR3 length: 11 residues. The CDR3 DNA sequence: TGCGCCAGCCTCGGGAACACTGAAGCTTTCTTT. Encoded protein: CASLGNTEAFF.

This chain uses TRBV5-1 with TRBJ2-7, with D perhaps TRBD1 (5 bases). V was clipped by 4 bases and J by 3 bases, with 20 bases between them. This CDR3 comprises 16 residues. Germline V lookup: CDR1 SGHRS, CDR2 YFSETQ. CDR3 bases: TGCGCCAGCAGCCAGGGAACAAGAACCAAAAACTACGAGCAGTACTTC. Protein: CASSQGTRTKNYEQYF. Full variable domain (remainder filled in from reference TRBV5-1 and TRBJ2-7): KAGVTQTPRYLIKTRGQQVTLSCSPISGHRSVSWYQQTPGQGLQFLFEYFSETQRNKGNFPGRFSGRQFSNSRSEMNVSTLELGDSALYLCASSQGTRTKNYEQYFGPGTRLTVT.

CDR3 protein: CASSQSPSGGNQPQHF. The CDR3 nucleotides are TGCGCCAGCAGCCAGAGCCCCTCCGGCGGCAATCAGCCCCAGCATTTT. The rearrangement uses TRBV4-3 and TRBJ1-5; D uncertain. In germline, CDR1 is LGHNA, CDR2 YSLEER. V was cut by 3 bases and J by 2 bases, with 14 bases left in between. This CDR3 has 16 amino acids.